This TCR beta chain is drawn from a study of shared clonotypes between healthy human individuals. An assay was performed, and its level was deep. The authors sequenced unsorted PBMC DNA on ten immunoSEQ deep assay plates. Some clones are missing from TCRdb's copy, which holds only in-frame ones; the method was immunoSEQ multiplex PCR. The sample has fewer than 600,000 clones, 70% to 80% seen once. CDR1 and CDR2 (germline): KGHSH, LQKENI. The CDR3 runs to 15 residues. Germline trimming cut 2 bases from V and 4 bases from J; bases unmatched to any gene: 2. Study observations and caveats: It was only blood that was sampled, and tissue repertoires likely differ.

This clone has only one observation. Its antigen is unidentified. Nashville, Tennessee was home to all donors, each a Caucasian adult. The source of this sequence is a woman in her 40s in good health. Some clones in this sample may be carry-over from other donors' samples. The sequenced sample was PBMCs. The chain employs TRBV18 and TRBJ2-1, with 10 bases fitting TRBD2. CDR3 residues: CASSPELAGYNEQFF. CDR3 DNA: TGTGCCAGCTCACCAGAACTAGCGGGGTACAATGAGCAGTTCTTC.